This paragraph covers one TCR beta chain sequence. Its antigen remains unidentified. Clones were sequenced by immunoSEQ multiplex PCR, and TCRdb holds only the in-frame ones, with some missing. The data hold around 620,000 clones, with roughly 96% observed a single time. Germline CDR1 MGHRA, CDR2 YSYEKL. The CDR3 extends over 12 amino acids. Deletions cut 10 bases from V and 4 bases from J, with 11 bases between. Naive CD8 populations comprised CD45RO-negative cells positively selected for CCR7, excluding terminally differentiated effector memory CD45RA+ cells. The data stem from a study of shared clonotypes between healthy human individuals. Study-wide results and caveats: Clonotype sharing levels among donors were expected to vary with sequencing depth.

The origin of this receptor is a woman in her 30s in good health. Sequenced material: naive CD8+ T cells sorted from blood. The rearrangement joins TRBV4-1 to TRBJ2-1; D may be TRBD2 (6 bases). In DNA, the CDR3 is TGCGCCACCGGTAGCGGATACAATGAGCAGTTCTTC. Protein sequence: CATGSGYNEQFF.